Following are 31 T cell receptor beta chains from one sample sequenced in a study of PD-L1 blockade in urothelial cancer. The time point was: peripheral blood 6 weeks after treatment start. Only in-frame clones appear in the TCRdb table, and some are missing; sequencing was by immunoSEQ multiplex PCR. Of under 60,000 clones listed, roughly 86% are singletons. Specimen: PBMCs, collected around atezolizumab (anti-PD-L1) treatment. These receptors were taken from a man aged 60 to 69 with urothelial cancer.

The chain is built from TRBV2 and TRBJ1-1; D is perhaps TRBD1 (6 bases). Germline assignment: CDR1 SNHLY and CDR2 FYNNEI. This CDR3 has 14 amino acids. Trimming took off 4 bases at V and 4 bases at J, with 13 bases between the two ends. The CDR3 spells CASSVLNRATEAFF. The CDR3 nucleotides are TGTGCCAGCAGTGTTTTAAACAGGGCCACTGAAGCTTTCTTT.

J is TRBJ1-5 and V is TRBV7-2; TRBD1 aligns across 7 bases. Germline assignment: CDR1 SGHTA and CDR2 FQGNSA. The CDR3 length is 15 residues. With V trimmed by 1 base and J by 4 bases, 4 bases remained unmatched. For the CDR3, the DNA is TGTGCCAGCAGCTTAGGGGACAGTCTTAATCAGCCCCAGCATTTT. Amino acid sequence: CASSLGDSLNQPQHF.

The chain employs TRBV5-1 and TRBJ2-2; possibly TRBD2 for D (5 bases). The CDR3 has 15 residues. Germline V gives CDR1 SGHRS, CDR2 YFSETQ. V dropped 2 bases and J dropped 5 bases, with 13 bases sitting between them. This chain's CDR3 is CASSFPSSGTGELFF. Here the CDR3 DNA reads TGCGCCAGCAGCTTCCCCTCCTCGGGGACCGGGGAGCTGTTTTTT. The variable domain in full, with the rest retrieved from reference TRBV5-1 and TRBJ2-2, is KAGVTQTPRYLIKTRGQQVTLSCSPISGHRSVSWYQQTPGQGLQFLFEYFSETQRNKGNFPGRFSGRQFSNSRSEMNVSTLELGDSALYLCASSFPSSGTGELFFGEGSRLTVL.

The CDR3 bases are TGTGCCACTAAGGGGGGGATCCAGAACACTGAAGCTTTCTTT. Translating gives CATKGGIQNTEAFF. V gene TRBV2 combines with J gene TRBJ1-1; TRBD1 might be the D (6 bases). V was clipped by 10 bases and J by 1 base, with 16 bases between them. Germline CDR1 is SNHLY and CDR2 is FYNNEI. There are 14 residues in the CDR3.

This chain uses TRBV7-2 with TRBJ2-7; 11 bases align to TRBD1. CDR3 length: 16 amino acids. The ends lost 2 bases at V and 3 bases at J; junction bases unmatched: 6. The germline V gene has CDR1 SGHTA and CDR2 FQGNSA. CDR3 region: CASSLIGQGAFYEQYF. The CDR3 bases are TGTGCCAGCAGCTTAATAGGACAGGGGGCGTTCTACGAGCAGTACTTC.

This chain joins TRBV19 and TRBJ1-2; a weak D match, TRBD1 (5 bases). In germline, CDR1 is LNHDA, CDR2 SQIVND (reference sequence). The V and J ends lost 3 bases and 8 bases respectively, with 16 bases between them. The CDR3 is made up of 14 amino acids. CDR3 DNA: TGTGCCAGTAGTATGGTTTCGGGGGATAACGGCTACACCTTC. This gives the protein CASSMVSGDNGYTF.

CDR3 residues: CASSMGGGGLAKNIQYF. CDR3 nucleotide sequence: TGTGCCAGTAGTATGGGCGGCGGGGGACTAGCCAAAAACATTCAGTACTTC. The genes are TRBV19 and TRBJ2-4; 7 bases are a match to TRBD2. This CDR3 region has 17 residues. With V trimmed by 3 bases and J by 0 bases, 8 bases remained unmatched. Germline lookup yields CDR1 LNHDA and CDR2 SQIVND (reference sequence). Filled out from reference TRBV19 and TRBJ2-4, the complete variable domain reads DGGITQSPKYLFRKEGQNVTLSCEQNLNHDAMYWYRQDPGQGLRLIYYSQIVNDFQKGDIAEGYSVSREKKESFPLTVTSAQKNPTAFYLCASSMGGGGLAKNIQYFGAGTRLSVL.

V gene TRBV18 combines with J gene TRBJ2-2; D is perhaps TRBD2 (5 bases). The germline CDR1 and CDR2 sequences are KGHSH and LQKENI. The germline V and J ends were trimmed by 1 base and 7 bases, with 10 bases remaining between them. This CDR3 has 14 residues. CDR3 amino acids: CASSPRGSGGELFF. The CDR3 DNA reads as TGTGCCAGCTCACCACGAGGCAGCGGCGGGGAGCTGTTTTTT.

This clone appeared a single time. The chain carries TRBV28 and TRBJ2-7; the D gene is possibly TRBD2 (7 bases). This CDR3 region has 14 residues. Germline CDR1 is MDHEN and CDR2 is SYDVKM. V lost 3 bases, J lost 4 bases, and 13 bases lay in between. CDR3 nucleotide sequence: TGTGCCAGCAGTTTTGCGGGGGCTACTTACGAGCAGTACTTC. Its protein product is CASSFAGATYEQYF.

A single count supports this clone. The V gene is TRBV4-2, the J gene TRBJ2-7; 7 nucleotides align to TRBD1. The germline gives CDR1 LGHNA, CDR2 YNFKEQ. The ends lost 1 base at V and 0 bases at J; junction bases unmatched: 3. The CDR3 length is 15 residues. The CDR3 DNA sequence: TGTGCCAGCAGCCAAGCGGGACAGAGCTCCTACGAGCAGTACTTC. Residues: CASSQAGQSSYEQYF.

The chain has TRBV5-6 and TRBJ1-2, with D maybe TRBD1 (6 bases). The CDR3 runs to 13 residues. The germline V gene has CDR1 SGHDT and CDR2 YYEEEE. V was pared by 2 bases and J by 8 bases, with 13 bases between. CDR3 bases: TGTGCCAGCAGCTTTAGGACAGATCACGGCTACACCTTC. Its protein is CASSFRTDHGYTF.

The J gene is TRBJ1-5, the V gene TRBV5-1; tentative D call: TRBD1 (6 bases). CDR1 and CDR2 from the germline V gene are SGHRS and YFSETQ. CDR3 length equals 14 residues. V was cut by 4 bases and J by 6 bases, with 14 bases left in between. CDR3: CASSAGGAGQPQHF. The CDR3 DNA sequence: TGCGCCAGCAGCGCGGGGGGGGCTGGTCAGCCCCAGCATTTT.

This clone appeared a single time. CDR3 bases: TGTGCCAGCAGTTTAATCCAGGGGACGTTAGGCTACACCTTC. Amino acid sequence: CASSLIQGTLGYTF. The chain uses TRBV28 and TRBJ1-2; weak D call: TRBD1 (6 bases). V dropped 2 bases and J dropped 8 bases, with 15 bases sitting between them. From germline, CDR1 is MDHEN and CDR2 SYDVKM. The CDR3 covers 14 residues.

The chain joins TRBV5-1 to TRBJ1-1, with a possible D match to TRBD1 (6 bases). The germline V gene has CDR1 SGHRS and CDR2 YFSETQ. V lost 0 bases, J lost 0 bases, and 12 bases lay in between. The CDR3 runs to 16 residues. Written as DNA, the CDR3 is TGCGCCAGCAGCTTGGGCAGGGGATCTCTGAACACTGAAGCTTTCTTT. This gives the protein CASSLGRGSLNTEAFF.

This clone appeared a single time. This chain joins TRBV18 and TRBJ2-7; the D gene is possibly TRBD2 (5 bases). Per the germline V gene, CDR1 is KGHSH and CDR2 is LQKENI. Trimming cost V 6 bases and J 6 bases, with 18 bases left between them. The CDR3 is 14 amino acids. CDR3 region: CASSSWSGFGEQYF. CDR3 DNA sequence: TGTGCCAGCTCTTCATGGAGCGGTTTTGGCGAGCAGTACTTC.

Remarks on this clone: Relative to the germline gene, one junction end is altered; a read error may explain this. The rearrangement joins TRBV7-7 to TRBJ2-7, with 11 bases lining up with TRBD1. CDR1 is SSHAT and CDR2 is FNYEAQ in the germline V gene (reference sequence). This CDR3 contains 14 residues. CDR3 in DNA: TGTGCTAGCAGCGAGGGACAGGGGGTCTACGAGCAGTACTTC. Its translation is CASSEGQGVYEQYF.

The rearrangement uses TRBV28 and TRBJ2-2; D might be TRBD1 (5 bases). This CDR3 has 13 residues. V lost 4 bases, J lost 5 bases, and 8 bases lay in between. Germline values: CDR1 MDHEN, CDR2 SYDVKM. The CDR3 loop reads CASSWGQTGELFF. The CDR3, as DNA: TGTGCCAGCAGTTGGGGCCAGACCGGGGAGCTGTTTTTT. Full variable domain (outside the CDR3, taken from reference TRBV28 and TRBJ2-2): DVKVTQSSRYLVKRTGEKVFLECVQDMDHENMFWYRQDPGLGLRLIYFSYDVKMKEKGDIPEGYSVSREKKERFSLILESASTNQTSMYLCASSWGQTGELFFGEGSRLTVL.

The chain employs TRBV6-6 and TRBJ2-1; 8 nucleotides line up with TRBD1. CDR1 and CDR2 from the germline V gene are MNHNY and SVGAGI (reference sequence). The CDR3 totals 13 residues. V shed 5 bases and J 8 bases; nucleotides not matched to a gene: 5. In DNA form, the CDR3 reads TGTGCCAGCAGTCCCCCACAGGGGGATGAGCAGTTCTTC. This gives the protein CASSPPQGDEQFF.

The chain links TRBV7-9 to TRBJ1-2, with D uncertain. V lost 2 bases and J 3 bases, leaving 7 bases between the germline ends. The CDR3 totals 13 residues. Germline CDR1 reads SEHNR; CDR2 reads FQNEAQ (reference sequence). This CDR3 reads CASSLPQDYGYTF. DNA for the CDR3: TGTGCCAGCAGCTTACCCCAGGACTATGGCTACACCTTC. Variable domain in full (rest from reference TRBV7-9 and TRBJ1-2): DTGVSQNPRHKITKRGQNVTFRCDPISEHNRLYWYRQTLGQGPEFLTYFQNEAQLEKSRLLSDRFSAERPKGSFSTLEIQRTEQGDSAMYLCASSLPQDYGYTFGSGTRLTVV.

The chain joins TRBV4-1 to TRBJ2-3; D remains ambiguous. Germline V gene data show CDR1 as MGHRA and CDR2 as YSYEKL. Trimming shortened V by 0 bases and J by 6 bases, and 13 bases separated the two germline ends. The CDR3 has 15 amino acids. In nucleotides, the CDR3 is TGCGCCAGCAGCCAAGATCCCAGGCGATCGGATACGCAGTATTTT. Its protein product is CASSQDPRRSDTQYF.

V gene TRBV2 combines with J gene TRBJ1-5; 7 bases are shared with TRBD1. CDR1 and CDR2 from the germline V gene are SNHLY and FYNNEI. V shed 8 bases, J shed 2 bases, and the junction held 12 bases outside the gene matches. The CDR3 extends over 16 amino acids. In DNA, the CDR3 is TGTGCCAGCGCCAAAAGACAGGGACTGGGCAATCAGCCCCAGCATTTT. The encoded protein is CASAKRQGLGNQPQHF.

The chain combines TRBV27 with TRBJ2-5; 10 bases fit TRBD1. CDR1 is MNHEY and CDR2 is SMNVEV in the germline V gene (reference sequence). The V gene end was trimmed by 7 bases and the J gene end by 7 bases; junction bases not matched to a gene: 9. This CDR3 is built from 14 residues. CDR3 sequence reads: CASNPDRGYGTQYF. Written as DNA, the CDR3 is TGTGCCAGCAACCCGGACAGGGGGTATGGGACCCAGTACTTC.

This chain links TRBV30 with TRBJ2-7; 12 bases align to TRBD2. The CDR3 totals 14 residues. Looked up from germline, CDR1 is GTSNPN and CDR2 is SVGIG (reference sequence). Unmatched junction bases numbered 7, after V lost 6 bases and J lost 4 bases. CDR3 loop: CACELAGGPYEQYF. The DNA for the CDR3 is TGTGCCTGCGAGCTAGCGGGGGGGCCGTACGAGCAGTACTTC.

The chain couples TRBV29-1 to TRBJ2-7, with D perhaps TRBD1 (6 bases). The CDR3 spans 17 residues. The V end was cut by 4 bases, the J end by 0 bases, with 22 bases between. From germline, CDR1 is SQVTM and CDR2 ANQGSEA. This CDR3 is CSVVPSYLDSYSYEQYF. CDR3 in DNA: TGCAGCGTTGTTCCTTCATATTTGGACAGTTACTCCTACGAGCAGTACTTC.

J is TRBJ2-5 and V is TRBV5-1; the D is unclear. V lost 5 bases and J 0 bases, leaving 5 bases between the germline ends. Germline V lookup: CDR1 SGHRS, CDR2 YFSETQ. CDR3 length equals 12 residues. The CDR3 DNA sequence: TGCGCCAGCAGAGACAACCAAGAGACCCAGTACTTC. This translates into CASRDNQETQYF.

This chain uses TRBV28 with TRBJ2-3; perhaps TRBD1 as D (8 bases). Trimming cost V 5 bases and J 1 base, with 13 bases left between them. The CDR3 is made up of 15 amino acids. CDR1 and CDR2 from the germline V gene are MDHEN and SYDVKM. CDR3 nucleotides: TGTGCCAGCAGTCAAGCGGGACAGGGCACAGATACGCAGTATTTT. As protein: CASSQAGQGTDTQYF.

V usage is TRBV7-9 and J usage is TRBJ1-4; no clear D. V gave up 1 base and J gave up 4 bases, with 7 bases separating them. In germline, CDR1 is SEHNR, CDR2 FQNEAQ (reference sequence). The CDR3 length is 14 residues. CDR3 loop: CASSLDSGNEKLFF. The CDR3 coding sequence is TGTGCCAGCAGCTTAGACTCGGGTAATGAAAAACTGTTTTTT.

CDR3 DNA sequence: TGTGCCAGCAGTGACAAGGGGGCCCTCCCAAAACATTTTTATAGCAATCAGCCCCAGCATTTT. Translating gives CASSDKGALPKHFYSNQPQHF. The gene calls are TRBV6-4 and TRBJ1-5, with 7 bases matching TRBD1. V lost 2 bases to trimming and J lost 0 bases; unmatched junction nucleotides: 19. Germline V gene lookup returns CDR1 MRHNA and CDR2 SNTAGT. The CDR3 is 21 residues long.

The V and J genes are TRBV27 and TRBJ1-4; D remains unclear. The CDR3 is 16 residues long. Trimming stripped 6 bases from V and 1 base from J, with 15 bases between. Germline assignment: CDR1 MNHEY and CDR2 SMNVEV (reference sequence). CDR3 sequence: CASSSWGVGTNEKLFF. The CDR3 DNA follows: TGTGCCAGCAGCTCGTGGGGAGTCGGAACTAATGAAAAACTGTTTTTT.

The chain employs TRBV2 and TRBJ1-2; D gene ambiguous. The CDR3 contains 12 residues. Germline values: CDR1 SNHLY, CDR2 FYNNEI. The V gene lost 9 bases and the J gene lost 4 bases, with 12 bases spanning the gap. This CDR3 is CARRSQSYGYTF. CDR3 in DNA: TGTGCCAGGAGGAGTCAAAGCTATGGCTACACCTTC.

This sequence joins TRBV29-1 and TRBJ2-3, with 7 bases fitting TRBD2. J lost 3 bases, V lost 7 bases, and 10 bases had no gene match. The germline V gene has CDR1 SQVTM and CDR2 ANQGSEA. CDR3 length: 14 amino acids. CDR3 amino acids: CSGFSRGKTDTQYF. Written as DNA, the CDR3 is TGCAGCGGGTTCTCGCGGGGGAAGACAGATACGCAGTATTTT.